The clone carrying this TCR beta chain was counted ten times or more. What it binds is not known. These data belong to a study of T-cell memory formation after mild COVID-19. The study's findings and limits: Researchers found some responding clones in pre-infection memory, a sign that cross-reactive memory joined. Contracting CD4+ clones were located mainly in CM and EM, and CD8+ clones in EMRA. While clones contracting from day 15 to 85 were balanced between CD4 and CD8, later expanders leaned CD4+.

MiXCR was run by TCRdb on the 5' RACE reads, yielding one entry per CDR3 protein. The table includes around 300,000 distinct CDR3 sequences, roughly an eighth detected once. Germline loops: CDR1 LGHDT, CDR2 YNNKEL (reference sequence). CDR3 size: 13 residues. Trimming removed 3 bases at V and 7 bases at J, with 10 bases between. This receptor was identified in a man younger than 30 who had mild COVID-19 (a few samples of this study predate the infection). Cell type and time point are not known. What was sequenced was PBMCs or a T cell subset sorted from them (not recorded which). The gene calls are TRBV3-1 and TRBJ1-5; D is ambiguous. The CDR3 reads CASSHDDVQPQHF. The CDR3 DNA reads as TGTGCCAGCAGCCATGATGACGTCCAGCCCCAGCATTTT.